This TCR beta chain was documented in a study of cytomegalovirus exposure and HLA in healthy donors. Study as a whole: The study's early data release held roughly 91 million unique TCRs from HLA-typed donors.

PCR amplification relied on 60 Vbeta primers (plus 13 Jbeta primers). The method was immunoSEQ multiplex PCR; TCRdb's version includes in-frame clones alone and lacks a portion of them. The table includes 190,000 or so clones, 75% to 85% detected once. Germline values: CDR1 SNHLY, CDR2 FYNNEI. The trim removed 5 bases at V and 8 bases at J, leaving 10 bases unmatched. This CDR3 region has 15 residues. Specimen: PBMCs. The chain joins TRBV2 to TRBJ1-4, with 8 bases fitting TRBD1. This TCR was sampled from a boy aged 5-17 years in good health and CMV-seronegative. This CDR3 reads CASSKTGATEEKLFF. For the CDR3, the DNA is TGTGCCAGCAGTAAGACAGGGGCCACAGAGGAAAAACTGTTTTTT.